The sequence of this TCR beta chain was determined in a study of tumor-infiltrating lymphocytes in primary liver carcinoma. Whole-study results and caveats: Only about 7.5-24% of top clones were detected in all five tumor regions.

The CDR3 extends over 13 amino acids. Germline CDR1 SQVTM, CDR2 ANQGSEA. DNA and RNA were both co-extracted from about 20-30 mg of bulk tissue that had not been sorted. Patients were treatment-naive with chronic HBV infection. With respect to this clonotype: Its antigen is unidentified.

With a constant-region primer, TCR beta cDNA was made from approximately 500 ng of total RNA. TCR beta libraries came from three nested multiplex PCR rounds using slightly modified ARM-PCR. Use of TRBV1-TRBV30 forward primers with a C-beta reverse primer characterized the first two PCR rounds, which lasted approximately 11 cycles each. MiXCR was run by TCRdb on the multiplex PCR reads, yielding one entry per CDR3 protein. Of approximately 79,000 distinct CDR3 sequences in the sample, roughly three quarters were seen once. The TCR was taken from a man aged 40-49 years with primary liver carcinoma and hepatitis B virus infection. The chain employs TRBV29-1 and TRBJ2-7, with 7 nucleotides matching TRBD1. Material: liver tumor tissue from sampling region 4. The subset: tumor region T4, right-lateral pole. The CDR3 nucleotides read TGCGGCGCCTCCGCCGGGACAGACCACGAGCAGTACTTC. Its protein product is CGASAGTDHEQYF.